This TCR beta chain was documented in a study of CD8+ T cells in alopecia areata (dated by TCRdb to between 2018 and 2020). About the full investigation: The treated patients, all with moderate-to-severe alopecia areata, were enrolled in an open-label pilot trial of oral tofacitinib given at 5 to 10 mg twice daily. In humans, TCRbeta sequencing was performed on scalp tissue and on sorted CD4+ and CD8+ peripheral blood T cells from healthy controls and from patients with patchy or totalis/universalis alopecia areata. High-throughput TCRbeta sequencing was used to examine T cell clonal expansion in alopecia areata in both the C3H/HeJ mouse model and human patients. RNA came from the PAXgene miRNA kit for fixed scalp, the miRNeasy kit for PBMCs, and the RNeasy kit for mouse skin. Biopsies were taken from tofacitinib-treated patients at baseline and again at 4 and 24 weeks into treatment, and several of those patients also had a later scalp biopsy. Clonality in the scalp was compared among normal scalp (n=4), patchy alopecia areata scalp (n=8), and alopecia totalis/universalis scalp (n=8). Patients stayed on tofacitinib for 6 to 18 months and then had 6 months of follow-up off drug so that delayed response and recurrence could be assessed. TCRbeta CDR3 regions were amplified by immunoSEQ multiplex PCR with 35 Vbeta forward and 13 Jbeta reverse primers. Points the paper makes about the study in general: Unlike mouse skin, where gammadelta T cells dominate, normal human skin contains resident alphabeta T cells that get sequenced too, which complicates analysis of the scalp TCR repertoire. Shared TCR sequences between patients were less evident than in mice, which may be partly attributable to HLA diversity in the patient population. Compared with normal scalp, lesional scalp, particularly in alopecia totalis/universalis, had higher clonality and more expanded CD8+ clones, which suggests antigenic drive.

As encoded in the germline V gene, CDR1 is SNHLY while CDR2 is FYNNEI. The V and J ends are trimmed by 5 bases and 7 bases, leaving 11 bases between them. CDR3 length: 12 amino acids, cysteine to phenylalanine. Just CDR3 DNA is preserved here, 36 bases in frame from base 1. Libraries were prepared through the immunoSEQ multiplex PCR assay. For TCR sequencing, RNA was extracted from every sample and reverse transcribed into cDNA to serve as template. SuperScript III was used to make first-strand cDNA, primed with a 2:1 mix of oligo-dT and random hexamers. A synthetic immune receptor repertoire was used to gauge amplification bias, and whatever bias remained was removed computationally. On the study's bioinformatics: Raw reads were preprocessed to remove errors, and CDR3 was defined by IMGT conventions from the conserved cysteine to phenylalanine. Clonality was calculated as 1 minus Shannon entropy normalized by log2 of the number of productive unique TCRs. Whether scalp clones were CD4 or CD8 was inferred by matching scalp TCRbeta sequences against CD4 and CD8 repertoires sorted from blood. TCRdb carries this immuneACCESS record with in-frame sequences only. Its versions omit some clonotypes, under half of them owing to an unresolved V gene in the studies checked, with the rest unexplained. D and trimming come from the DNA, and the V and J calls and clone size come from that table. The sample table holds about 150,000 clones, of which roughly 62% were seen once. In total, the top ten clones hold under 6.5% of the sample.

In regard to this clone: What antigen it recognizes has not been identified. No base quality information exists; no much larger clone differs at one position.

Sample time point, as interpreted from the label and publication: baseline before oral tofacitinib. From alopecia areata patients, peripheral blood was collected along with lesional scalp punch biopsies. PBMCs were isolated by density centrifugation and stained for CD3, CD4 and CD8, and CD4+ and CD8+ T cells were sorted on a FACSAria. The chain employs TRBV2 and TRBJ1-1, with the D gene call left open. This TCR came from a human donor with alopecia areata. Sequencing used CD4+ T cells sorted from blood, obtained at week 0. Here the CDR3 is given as CASSLVGGEAFF. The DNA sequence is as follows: TGTGCCAGCAGTTTGGTGGGAGGTGAAGCTTTCTTT.